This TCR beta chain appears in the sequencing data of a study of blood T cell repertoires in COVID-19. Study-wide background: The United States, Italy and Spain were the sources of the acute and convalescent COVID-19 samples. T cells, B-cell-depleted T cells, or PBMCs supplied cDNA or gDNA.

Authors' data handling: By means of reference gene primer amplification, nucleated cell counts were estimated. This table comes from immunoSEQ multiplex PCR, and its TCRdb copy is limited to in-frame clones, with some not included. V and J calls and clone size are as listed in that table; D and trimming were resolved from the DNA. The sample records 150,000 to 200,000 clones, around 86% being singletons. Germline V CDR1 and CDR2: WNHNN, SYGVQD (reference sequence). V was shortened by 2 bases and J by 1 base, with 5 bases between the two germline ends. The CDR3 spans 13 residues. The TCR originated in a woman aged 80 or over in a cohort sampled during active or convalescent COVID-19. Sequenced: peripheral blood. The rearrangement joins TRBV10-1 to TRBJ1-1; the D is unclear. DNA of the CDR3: TGCGCCAGCAGTGAGCGGAGGAACACTGAAGCTTTCTTT. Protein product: CASSERRNTEAFF.